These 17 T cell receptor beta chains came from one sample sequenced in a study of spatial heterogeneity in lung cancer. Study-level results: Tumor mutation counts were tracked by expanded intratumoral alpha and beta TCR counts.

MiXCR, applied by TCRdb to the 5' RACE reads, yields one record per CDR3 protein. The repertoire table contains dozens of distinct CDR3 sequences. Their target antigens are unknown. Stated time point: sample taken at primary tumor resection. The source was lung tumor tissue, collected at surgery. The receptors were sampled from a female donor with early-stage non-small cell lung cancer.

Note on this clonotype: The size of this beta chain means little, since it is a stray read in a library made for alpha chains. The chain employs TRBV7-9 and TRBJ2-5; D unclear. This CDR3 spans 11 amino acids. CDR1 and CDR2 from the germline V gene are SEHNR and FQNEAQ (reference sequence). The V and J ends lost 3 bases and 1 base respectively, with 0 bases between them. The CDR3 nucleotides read TGTGCCAGCAGCTTCCAAGAGACCCAGTACTTC. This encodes CASSFQETQYF.

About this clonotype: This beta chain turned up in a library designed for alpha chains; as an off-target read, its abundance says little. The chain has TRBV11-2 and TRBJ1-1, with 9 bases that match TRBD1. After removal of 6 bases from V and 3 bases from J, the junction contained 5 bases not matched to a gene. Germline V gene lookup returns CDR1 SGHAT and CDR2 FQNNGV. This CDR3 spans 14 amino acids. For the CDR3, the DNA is TGTGCCAGCAGAGGGACAGGGACGGACACTGAAGCTTTCTTT. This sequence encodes CASRGTGTDTEAFF. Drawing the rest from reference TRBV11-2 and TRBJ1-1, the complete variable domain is EAGVAQSPRYKIIEKRQSVAFWCNPISGHATLYWYQQILGQGPKLLIQFQNNGVVDDSQLPKDRFSAERLKGVDSTLKIQPAKLEDSAVYLCASRGTGTDTEAFFGQGTRLTVV.

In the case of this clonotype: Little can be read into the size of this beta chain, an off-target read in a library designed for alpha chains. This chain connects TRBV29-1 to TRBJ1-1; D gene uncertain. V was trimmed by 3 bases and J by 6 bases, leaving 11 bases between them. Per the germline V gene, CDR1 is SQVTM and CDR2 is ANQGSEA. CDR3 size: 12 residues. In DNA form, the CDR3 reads TGCAGCGTTGACCGTATAGACTCTGAAGCTTTCTTT. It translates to CSVDRIDSEAFF.

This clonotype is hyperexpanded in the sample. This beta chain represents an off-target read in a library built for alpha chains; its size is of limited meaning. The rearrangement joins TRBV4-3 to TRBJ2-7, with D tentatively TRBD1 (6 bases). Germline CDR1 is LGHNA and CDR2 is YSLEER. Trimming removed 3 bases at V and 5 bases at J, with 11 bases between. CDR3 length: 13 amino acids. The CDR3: CASSHSQGNEQYF. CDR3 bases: TGCGCCAGCAGCCATTCTCAGGGGAACGAGCAGTACTTC.

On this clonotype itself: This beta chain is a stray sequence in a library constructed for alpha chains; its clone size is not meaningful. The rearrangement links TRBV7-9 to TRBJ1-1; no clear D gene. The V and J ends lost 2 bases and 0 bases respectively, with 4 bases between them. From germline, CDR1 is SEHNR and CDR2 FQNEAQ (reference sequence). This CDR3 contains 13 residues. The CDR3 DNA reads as TGTGCCAGCAGCTTACCTATGAACACTGAAGCTTTCTTT. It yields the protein CASSLPMNTEAFF. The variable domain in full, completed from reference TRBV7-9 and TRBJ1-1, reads DTGVSQNPRHKITKRGQNVTFRCDPISEHNRLYWYRQTLGQGPEFLTYFQNEAQLEKSRLLSDRFSAERPKGSFSTLEIQRTEQGDSAMYLCASSLPMNTEAFFGQGTRLTVV.

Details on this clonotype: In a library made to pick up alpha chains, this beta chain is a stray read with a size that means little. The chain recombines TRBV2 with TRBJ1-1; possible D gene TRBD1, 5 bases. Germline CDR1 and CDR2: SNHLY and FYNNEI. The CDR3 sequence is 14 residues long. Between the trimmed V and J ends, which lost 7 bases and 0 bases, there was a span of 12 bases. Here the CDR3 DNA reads TGTGCCAGCATGGGGGAACACATGAACACTGAAGCTTTCTTT. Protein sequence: CASMGEHMNTEAFF.

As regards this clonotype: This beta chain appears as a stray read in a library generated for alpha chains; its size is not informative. The CDR3, as DNA: TGTGCCAGCAGCCGAGAAGTAGAGACCCAGTACTTC. This sequence encodes CASSREVETQYF. The chain couples TRBV7-2 to TRBJ2-5; D is unresolved. Germline V gives CDR1 SGHTA, CDR2 FQGNSA. This CDR3 region has 12 residues. V lost 5 bases and J 4 bases, leaving 8 bases between the germline ends.

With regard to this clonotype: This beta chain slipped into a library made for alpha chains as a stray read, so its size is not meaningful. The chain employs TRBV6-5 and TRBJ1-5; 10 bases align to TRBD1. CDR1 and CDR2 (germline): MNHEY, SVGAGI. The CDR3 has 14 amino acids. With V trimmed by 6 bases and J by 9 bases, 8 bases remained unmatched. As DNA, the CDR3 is TGTGCCAGCAGACGACAGGGGGCAAAGGGGCCCCAGCATTTT. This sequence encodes CASRRQGAKGPQHF.

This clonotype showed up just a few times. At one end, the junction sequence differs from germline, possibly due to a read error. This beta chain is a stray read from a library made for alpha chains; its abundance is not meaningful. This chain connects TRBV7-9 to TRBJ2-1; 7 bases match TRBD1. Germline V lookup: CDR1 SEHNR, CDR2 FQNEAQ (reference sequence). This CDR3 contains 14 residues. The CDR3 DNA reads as TGTGCCAGCTCACAGGGGACGTCCTTCAATGAGCAGTTCTTC. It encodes CASSQGTSFNEQFF.

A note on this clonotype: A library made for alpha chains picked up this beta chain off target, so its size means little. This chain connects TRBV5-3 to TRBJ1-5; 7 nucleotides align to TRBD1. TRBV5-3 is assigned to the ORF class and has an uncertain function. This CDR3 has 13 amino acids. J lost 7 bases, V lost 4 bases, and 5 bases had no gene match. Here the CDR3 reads CARSLTGEQPQHF. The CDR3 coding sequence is TGTGCCAGAAGCCTCACAGGGGAGCAGCCCCAGCATTTT.

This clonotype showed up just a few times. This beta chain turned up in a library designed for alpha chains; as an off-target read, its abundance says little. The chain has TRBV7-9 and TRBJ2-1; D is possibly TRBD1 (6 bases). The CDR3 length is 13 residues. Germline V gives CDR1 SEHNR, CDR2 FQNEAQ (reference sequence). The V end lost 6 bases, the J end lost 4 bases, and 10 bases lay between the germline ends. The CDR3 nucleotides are TGTGCCAGCAGACAGGGCTCTTACAATGAGCAGTTCTTC. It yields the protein CASRQGSYNEQFF.

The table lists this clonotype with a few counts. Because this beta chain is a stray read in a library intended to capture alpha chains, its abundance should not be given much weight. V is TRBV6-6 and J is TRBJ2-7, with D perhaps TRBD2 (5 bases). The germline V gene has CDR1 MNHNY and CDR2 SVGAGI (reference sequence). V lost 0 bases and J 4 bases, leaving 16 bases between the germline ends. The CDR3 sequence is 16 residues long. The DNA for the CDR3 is TGTGCCAGCAGTTACTCTGGAGACTACCCTCGGTACGAGCAGTACTTC. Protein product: CASSYSGDYPRYEQYF.

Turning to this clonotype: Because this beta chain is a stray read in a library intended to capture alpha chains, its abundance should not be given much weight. CDR3 region: CASSQGQGSNQPQHF. The DNA for the CDR3 is TGTGCCAGCTCACAGGGACAGGGGAGCAATCAGCCCCAGCATTTT. The genes are TRBV18 and TRBJ1-5; the match to TRBD1 covers 10 bases. This CDR3 has 15 amino acids. The J segment lost 1 base and the V segment lost 4 bases, leaving 1 base of the junction unmatched. Germline-derived CDR1 and CDR2 are KGHSH and LQKENI. Full variable domain (remainder filled in from reference TRBV18 and TRBJ1-5): NAGVMQNPRHLVRRRGQEARLRCSPMKGHSHVYWYRQLPEEGLKFMVYLQKENIIDESGMPKERFSAEFPKEGPSILRIQQVVRGDSAAYFCASSQGQGSNQPQHFGDGTRLSIL.

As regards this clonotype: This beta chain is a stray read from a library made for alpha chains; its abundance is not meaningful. In DNA, the CDR3 is TGTGCCAGCAGCCAAGTCTCGGGACTAGATTACTACGAGCAGTACTTC. It yields the protein CASSQVSGLDYYEQYF. This chain uses TRBV3-1 with TRBJ2-7; 8 nucleotides line up with TRBD2. This CDR3 has 16 amino acids. Germline CDR1 reads LGHDT; CDR2 reads YNNKEL (reference sequence). V trimming: 1 base; J trimming: 3 bases; junction bases outside the gene matches: 8.

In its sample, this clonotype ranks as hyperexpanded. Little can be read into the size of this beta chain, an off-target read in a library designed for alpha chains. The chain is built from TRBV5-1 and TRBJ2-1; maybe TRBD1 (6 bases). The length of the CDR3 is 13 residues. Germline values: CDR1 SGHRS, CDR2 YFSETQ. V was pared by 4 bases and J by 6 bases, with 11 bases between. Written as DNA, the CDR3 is TGCGCCAGCAGCCTCGGACAGTCCAATGAGCAGTTCTTC. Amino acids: CASSLGQSNEQFF.

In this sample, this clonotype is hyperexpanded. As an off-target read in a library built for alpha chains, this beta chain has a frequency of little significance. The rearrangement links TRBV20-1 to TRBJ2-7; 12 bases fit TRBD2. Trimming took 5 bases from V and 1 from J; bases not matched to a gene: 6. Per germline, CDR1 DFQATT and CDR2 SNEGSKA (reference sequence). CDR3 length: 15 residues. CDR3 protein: CSARRLAGESYEQYF. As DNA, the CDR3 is TGCAGTGCTCGCCGACTAGCGGGGGAATCCTACGAGCAGTACTTC.

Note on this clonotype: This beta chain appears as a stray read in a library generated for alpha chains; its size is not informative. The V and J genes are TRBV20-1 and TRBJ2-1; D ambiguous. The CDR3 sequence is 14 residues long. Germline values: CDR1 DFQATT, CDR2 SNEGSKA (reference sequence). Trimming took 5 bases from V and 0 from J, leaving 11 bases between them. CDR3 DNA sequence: TGCAGTGCTCCTCTTACCGGCTCCTACAATGAGCAGTTCTTC. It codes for CSAPLTGSYNEQFF.